The clone carrying this T cell receptor (beta chain) occurred a few times. Its target is unknown. These data come from a study of T-cell reconstitution after alpha-beta-depleted transplantation in children. Notes on the study in general: Alpha-beta T cells about two months after transplant reportedly derived from several hundred expanded graft clones. Diversity of TCRbeta at day 60 was high in some patients, arising from surviving recipient T cells and thymic progenitors.

Unique molecular identifiers were used in preparing the TCRbeta library. TCRdb called the PCR reads again in MiXCR, with one record for every CDR3 protein. The sample includes 250,000 to 400,000 distinct CDR3 sequences, around 25% of them seen just once. Trimming cost V 5 bases and J 6 bases, with 10 bases left between them. CDR3 size: 12 residues. The receptor was derived from a male patient younger than 18 who had a stem cell transplant for acute lymphoblastic leukemia, so the T cells may come from the graft donor. The rearrangement uses TRBV12-3 or TRBV12-4 and TRBJ1-2, with a weak D call TRBD1 (5 bases). The starting material was PBMCs, mostly from graft donor cells, obtained 180 days after TCRalphabeta/CD19-depleted stem cell transplant. The chain's CDR3 is CASSPGGDGYTF. DNA of the CDR3: TGTGCCAGCAGTCCCGGGGGGGATGGCTACACCTTC.